This TCR beta chain was identified during a study of T cell responses to AZD1222 COVID-19 vaccine. The study's findings and limits: Scientists sampled the repertoires only once the peak T cell response had passed. There were vaccine-associated CD4 TCRs across spike, dominant at 160-218 and 743-854. Increases in Spike-specific TCR breadth and depth were seen after two AZD1222 doses. The donors showed a predominance of white British ancestry and of females, with possible underestimation of clonal diversity.

The data were produced by immunoSEQ multiplex PCR, yet TCRdb's version contains in-frame clones alone and is incomplete. The sample records over 90,000 clones, 90% to 95% being singletons. Note on this clone: Its cognate antigen is unknown.

CDR1 and CDR2 (germline): MNHEY, SVGAGI. After removal of 5 bases from V and 4 bases from J, the junction contained 4 bases not matched to a gene. This CDR3 region has 13 residues. The chain combines TRBV6-5 with TRBJ1-1, with 7 bases that match TRBD1. This sequence was found in an adult in good health. The sample in question was peripheral blood, obtained on day 0 of AZD1222 vaccination. CDR3 protein: CASSLNRGTEAFF. The CDR3, as DNA: TGTGCCAGCAGTCTAAACAGGGGCACTGAAGCTTTCTTT.